The entry that follows covers one TCR beta chain sequence. Its target is unknown. Profiling relied on immunoSEQ multiplex PCR, and the TCRdb table lists in-frame clones only, not all of them. The profile shows around 88,000 clones, 80% of them singletons. This entry is derived from a study of memory CD4+ T cells and cytomegalovirus serostatus. Study summary: Of the healthy Belgian adults, fewer than 10 were CMV seropositive and about 24 seronegative. Study-level points and caveats: Each of approximately 70 CMV-associated TCRbeta sequences occurred in one to five individuals.

The sort gate was single viable CD3+CD4+CD8-CD45RO+ cells for memory CD4+ T cells. Serostatus was set by detecting CMV pp150, pp28, p38, p52 IgG. The material sequenced was memory CD4+ T cells from blood. The receptor was isolated from an adult in good health and CMV-seropositive.

CDR3 DNA sequence: TGTGCCAGCAGCGTCGGGACAGGCAACAATGAGCAGTTCTTC. It specifies CASSVGTGNNEQFF. V and J are TRBV11-3 and TRBJ2-1; 8 nucleotides line up with TRBD1. V gave up 5 bases and J gave up 5 bases; unmatched junction bases: 5. Germline CDR1 and CDR2: SGHNT and YENEEA. This CDR3 has 14 residues.